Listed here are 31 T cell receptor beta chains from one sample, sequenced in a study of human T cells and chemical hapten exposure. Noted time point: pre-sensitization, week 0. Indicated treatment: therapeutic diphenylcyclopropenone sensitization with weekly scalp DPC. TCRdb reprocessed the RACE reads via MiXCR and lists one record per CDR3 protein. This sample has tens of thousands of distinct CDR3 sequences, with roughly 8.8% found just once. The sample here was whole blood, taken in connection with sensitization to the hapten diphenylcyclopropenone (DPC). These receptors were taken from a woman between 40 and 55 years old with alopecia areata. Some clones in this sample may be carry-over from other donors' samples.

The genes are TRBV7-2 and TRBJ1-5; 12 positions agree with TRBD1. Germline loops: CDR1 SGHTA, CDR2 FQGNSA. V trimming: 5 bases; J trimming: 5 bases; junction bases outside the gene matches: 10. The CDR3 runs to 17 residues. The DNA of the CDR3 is TGTGCCAGCAGCCTAGAAGCCGGGACAGGGGGCTATCAGCCCCAGCATTTT. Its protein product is CASSLEAGTGGYQPQHF.

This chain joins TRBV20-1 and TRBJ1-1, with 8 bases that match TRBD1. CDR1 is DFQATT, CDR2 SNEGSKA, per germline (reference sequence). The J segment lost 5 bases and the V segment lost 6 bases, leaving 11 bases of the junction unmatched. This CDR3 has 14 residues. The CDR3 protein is CSAGRTGIGTEAFF. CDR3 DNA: TGCAGTGCAGGGAGGACAGGGATAGGAACTGAAGCTTTCTTT.

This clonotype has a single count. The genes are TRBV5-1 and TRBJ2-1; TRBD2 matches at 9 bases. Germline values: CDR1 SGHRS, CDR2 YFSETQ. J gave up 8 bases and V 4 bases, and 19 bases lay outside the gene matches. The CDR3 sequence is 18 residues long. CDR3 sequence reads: CASSPIGPSGERGYEQFF. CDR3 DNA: TGCGCCAGCAGCCCGATCGGACCTAGCGGGGAAAGGGGATATGAGCAGTTCTTC. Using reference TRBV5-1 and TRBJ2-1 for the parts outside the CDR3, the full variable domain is KAGVTQTPRYLIKTRGQQVTLSCSPISGHRSVSWYQQTPGQGLQFLFEYFSETQRNKGNFPGRFSGRQFSNSRSEMNVSTLELGDSALYLCASSPIGPSGERGYEQFFGPGTRLTVL.

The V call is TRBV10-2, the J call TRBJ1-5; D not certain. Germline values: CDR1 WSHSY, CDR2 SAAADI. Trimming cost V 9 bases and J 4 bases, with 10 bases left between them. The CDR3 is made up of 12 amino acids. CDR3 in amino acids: CARKVRNQPQHF. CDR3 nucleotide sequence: TGCGCCAGAAAGGTCCGAAATCAGCCCCAGCATTTT.

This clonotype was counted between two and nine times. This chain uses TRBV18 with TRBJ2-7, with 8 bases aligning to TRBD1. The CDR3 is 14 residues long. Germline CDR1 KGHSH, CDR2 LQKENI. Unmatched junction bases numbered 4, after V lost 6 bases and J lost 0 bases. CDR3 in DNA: TGTGCCAGCTCCCCCGGGACAGGCTCCTACGAGCAGTACTTC. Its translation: CASSPGTGSYEQYF. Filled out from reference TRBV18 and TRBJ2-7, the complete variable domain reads NAGVMQNPRHLVRRRGQEARLRCSPMKGHSHVYWYRQLPEEGLKFMVYLQKENIIDESGMPKERFSAEFPKEGPSILRIQQVVRGDSAAYFCASSPGTGSYEQYFGPGTRLTVT.

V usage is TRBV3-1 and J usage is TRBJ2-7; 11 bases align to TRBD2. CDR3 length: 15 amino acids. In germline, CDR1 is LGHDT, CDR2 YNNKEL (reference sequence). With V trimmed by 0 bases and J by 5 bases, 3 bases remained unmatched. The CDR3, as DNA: TGTGCCAGCAGCCAAGAACTAGCGGGGGTCGACGAGCAGTACTTC. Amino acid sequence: CASSQELAGVDEQYF.

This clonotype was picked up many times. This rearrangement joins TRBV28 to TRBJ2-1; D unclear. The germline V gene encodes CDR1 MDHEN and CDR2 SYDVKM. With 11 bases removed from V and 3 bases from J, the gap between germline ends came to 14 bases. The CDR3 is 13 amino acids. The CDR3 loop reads CASLAFRYNEQFF. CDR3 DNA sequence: TGTGCCTCCCTTGCGTTTCGCTACAATGAGCAGTTCTTC.

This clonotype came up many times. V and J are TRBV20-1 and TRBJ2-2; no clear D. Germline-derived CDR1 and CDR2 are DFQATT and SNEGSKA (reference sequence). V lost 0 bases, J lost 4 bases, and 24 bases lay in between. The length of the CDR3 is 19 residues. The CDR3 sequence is CSARDYRATPRAGTGELFF. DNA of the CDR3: TGCAGTGCTAGAGATTATAGGGCTACCCCCCGCGCTGGCACCGGGGAGCTGTTTTTT.

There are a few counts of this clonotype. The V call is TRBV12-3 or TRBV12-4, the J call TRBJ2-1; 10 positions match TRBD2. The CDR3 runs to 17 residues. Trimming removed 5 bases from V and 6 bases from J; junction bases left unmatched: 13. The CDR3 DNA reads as TGTGCCAGCAGTCGAGAGCTAGCGGGGGAGTTTCGCAATGAGCAGTTCTTC. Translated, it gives CASSRELAGEFRNEQFF.

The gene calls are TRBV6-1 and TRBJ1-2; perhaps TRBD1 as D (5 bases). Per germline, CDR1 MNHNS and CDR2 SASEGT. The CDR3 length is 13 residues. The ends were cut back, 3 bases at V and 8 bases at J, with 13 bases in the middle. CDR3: CASSDREVGGYTF. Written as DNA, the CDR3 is TGTGCCAGCAGTGACAGGGAGGTCGGAGGCTACACCTTC.

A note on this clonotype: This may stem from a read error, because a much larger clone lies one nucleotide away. As DNA, the CDR3 is TGTGCCAGCACCACGCCGACAGGGCTTGGGTCCGGGGAGCTGTTTTTT. Protein product: CASTTPTGLGSGELFF. V is TRBV7-8 and J is TRBJ2-2; TRBD1 matches 7 bases. The CDR3 covers 16 residues. J lost 6 bases, V lost 7 bases, and 14 bases had no gene match. Germline assignment: CDR1 SGHVS and CDR2 FQNEAQ.

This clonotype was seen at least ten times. CDR3 residues: CASSQPGNRGTNEKLFF. Here the CDR3 DNA reads TGTGCCAGCAGCCAACCTGGAAACAGGGGAACTAATGAAAAACTGTTTTTT. V is TRBV4-2 and J is TRBJ1-4; 7 bases line up with TRBD1. This CDR3 comprises 17 residues. In germline, CDR1 is LGHNA, CDR2 YNFKEQ. V gave up 2 bases and J gave up 1 base; unmatched junction bases: 7.

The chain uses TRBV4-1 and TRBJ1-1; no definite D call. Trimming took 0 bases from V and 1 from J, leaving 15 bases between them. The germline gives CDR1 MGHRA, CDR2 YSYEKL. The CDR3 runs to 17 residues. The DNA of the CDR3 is TGCGCCAGCAGCCAAGAATTGGTTGGGTGGGGGAACACTGAAGCTTTCTTT. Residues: CASSQELVGWGNTEAFF.

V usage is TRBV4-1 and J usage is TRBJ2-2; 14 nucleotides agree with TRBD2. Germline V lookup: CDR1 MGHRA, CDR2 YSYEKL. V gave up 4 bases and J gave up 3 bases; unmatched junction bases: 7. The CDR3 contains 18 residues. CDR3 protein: CASSPQGLAGAHTGELFF. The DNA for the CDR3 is TGCGCCAGCAGCCCCCAGGGACTAGCGGGGGCCCACACCGGGGAGCTGTTTTTT.

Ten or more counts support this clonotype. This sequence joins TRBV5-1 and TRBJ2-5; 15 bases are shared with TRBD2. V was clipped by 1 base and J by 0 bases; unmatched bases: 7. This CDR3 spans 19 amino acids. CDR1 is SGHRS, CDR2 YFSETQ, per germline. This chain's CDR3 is CASSLFGTSGGTYQETQYF. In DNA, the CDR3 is TGCGCCAGCAGCTTGTTTGGGACTAGCGGGGGGACGTACCAAGAGACCCAGTACTTC.

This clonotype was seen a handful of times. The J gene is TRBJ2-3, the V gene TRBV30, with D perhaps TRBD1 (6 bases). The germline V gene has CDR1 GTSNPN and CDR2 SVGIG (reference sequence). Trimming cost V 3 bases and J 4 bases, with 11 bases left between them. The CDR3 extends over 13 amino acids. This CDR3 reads CAWSAAGADTQYF. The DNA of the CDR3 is TGTGCCTGGAGCGCCGCAGGGGCAGATACGCAGTATTTT.

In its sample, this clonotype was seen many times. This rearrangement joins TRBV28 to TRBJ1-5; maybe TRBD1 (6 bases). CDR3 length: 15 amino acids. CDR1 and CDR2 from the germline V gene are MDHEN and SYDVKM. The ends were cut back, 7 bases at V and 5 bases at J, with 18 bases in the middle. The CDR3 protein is CASNFASGGHQPQHF. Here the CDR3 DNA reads TGTGCCAGCAATTTCGCTAGCGGGGGCCATCAGCCCCAGCATTTT.

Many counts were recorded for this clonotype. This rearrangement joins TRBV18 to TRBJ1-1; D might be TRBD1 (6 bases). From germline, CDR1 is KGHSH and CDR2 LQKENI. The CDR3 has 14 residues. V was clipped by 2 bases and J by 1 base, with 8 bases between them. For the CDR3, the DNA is TGTGCCAGCTCACCAGACAGGACGAACACTGAAGCTTTCTTT. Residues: CASSPDRTNTEAFF.

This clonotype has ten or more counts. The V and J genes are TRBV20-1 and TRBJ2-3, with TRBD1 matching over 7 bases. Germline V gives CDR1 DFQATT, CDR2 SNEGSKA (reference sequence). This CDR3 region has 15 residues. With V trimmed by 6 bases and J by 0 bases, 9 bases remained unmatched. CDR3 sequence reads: CSATSRQGSTDTQYF. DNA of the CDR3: TGCAGTGCCACCAGTAGACAGGGTAGCACAGATACGCAGTATTTT.

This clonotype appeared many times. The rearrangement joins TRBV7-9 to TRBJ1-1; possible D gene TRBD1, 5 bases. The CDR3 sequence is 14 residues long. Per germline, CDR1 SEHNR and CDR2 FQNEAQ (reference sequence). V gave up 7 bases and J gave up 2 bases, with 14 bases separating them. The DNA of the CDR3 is TGTGCCAGCACCATAGACAGCCCTAACACTGAAGCTTTCTTT. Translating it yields CASTIDSPNTEAFF. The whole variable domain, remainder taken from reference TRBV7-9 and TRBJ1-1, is DTGVSQNPRHKITKRGQNVTFRCDPISEHNRLYWYRQTLGQGPEFLTYFQNEAQLEKSRLLSDRFSAERPKGSFSTLEIQRTEQGDSAMYLCASTIDSPNTEAFFGQGTRLTVV.

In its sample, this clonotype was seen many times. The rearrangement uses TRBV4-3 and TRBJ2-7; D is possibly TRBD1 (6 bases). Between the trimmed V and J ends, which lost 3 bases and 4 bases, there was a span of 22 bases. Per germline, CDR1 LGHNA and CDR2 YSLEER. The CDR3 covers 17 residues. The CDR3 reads CASSHHPSKQGAYEQYF. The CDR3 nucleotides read TGCGCCAGCAGCCATCATCCCTCTAAACAGGGAGCATACGAGCAGTACTTC.

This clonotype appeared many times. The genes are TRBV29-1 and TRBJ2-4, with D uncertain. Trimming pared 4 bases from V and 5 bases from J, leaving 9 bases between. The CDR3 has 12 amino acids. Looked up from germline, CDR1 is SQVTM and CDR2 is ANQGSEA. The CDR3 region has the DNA TGCAGCGTTGCCAGTAAGGAAAACATTCAGTACTTC. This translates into CSVASKENIQYF. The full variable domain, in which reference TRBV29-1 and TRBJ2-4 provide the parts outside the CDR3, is SAVISQKPSRDICQRGTSLTIQCQVDSQVTMMFWYRQQPGQSLTLIATANQGSEATYESGFVIDKFPISRPNLTFSTLTVSNMSPEDSSIYLCSVASKENIQYFGAGTRLSVL.

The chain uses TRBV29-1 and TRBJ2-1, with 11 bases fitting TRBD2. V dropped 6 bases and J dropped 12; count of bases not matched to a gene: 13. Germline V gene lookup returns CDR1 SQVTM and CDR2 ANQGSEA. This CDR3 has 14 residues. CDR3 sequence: CSVPLAGGTEGQFF. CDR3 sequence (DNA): TGCAGCGTCCCCCTAGCGGGGGGCACCGAGGGGCAGTTCTTC.

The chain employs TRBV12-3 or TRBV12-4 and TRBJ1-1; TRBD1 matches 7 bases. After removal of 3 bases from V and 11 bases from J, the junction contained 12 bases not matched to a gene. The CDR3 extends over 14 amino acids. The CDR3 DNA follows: TGTGCCAGCAGTTTGAGTTCACAGGGGATATCTGCTTTCTTT. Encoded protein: CASSLSSQGISAFF.

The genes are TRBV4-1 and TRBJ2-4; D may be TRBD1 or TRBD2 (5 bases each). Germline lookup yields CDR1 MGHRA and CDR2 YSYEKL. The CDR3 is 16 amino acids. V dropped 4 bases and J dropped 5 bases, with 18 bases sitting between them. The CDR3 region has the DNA TGCGCCAGCAGCCGAGGATACCGGGACCCTGAAAACATTCAGTACTTC. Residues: CASSRGYRDPENIQYF.

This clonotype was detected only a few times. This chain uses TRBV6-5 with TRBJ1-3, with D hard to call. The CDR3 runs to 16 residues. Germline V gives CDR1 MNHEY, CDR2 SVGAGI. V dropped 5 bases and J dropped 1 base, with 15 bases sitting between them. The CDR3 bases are TGTGCCAGCAGTCCCCGACTCCCTCGGTCTGGAAACACCATATATTTT. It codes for CASSPRLPRSGNTIYF.

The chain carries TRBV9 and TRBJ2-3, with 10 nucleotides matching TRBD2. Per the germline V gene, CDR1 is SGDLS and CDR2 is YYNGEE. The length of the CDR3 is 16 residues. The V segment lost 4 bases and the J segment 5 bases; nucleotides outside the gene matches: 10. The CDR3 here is CASSPQRGGLLDTQYF. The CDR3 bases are TGTGCCAGCAGCCCCCAGCGGGGGGGCCTTTTAGATACGCAGTATTTT.

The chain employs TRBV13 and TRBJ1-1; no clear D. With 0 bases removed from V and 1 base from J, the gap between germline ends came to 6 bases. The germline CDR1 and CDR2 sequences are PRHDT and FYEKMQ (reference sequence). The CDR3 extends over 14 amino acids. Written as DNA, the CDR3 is TGTGCCAGCAGCTTAGGCCACCAGAACACTGAAGCTTTCTTT. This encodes CASSLGHQNTEAFF.

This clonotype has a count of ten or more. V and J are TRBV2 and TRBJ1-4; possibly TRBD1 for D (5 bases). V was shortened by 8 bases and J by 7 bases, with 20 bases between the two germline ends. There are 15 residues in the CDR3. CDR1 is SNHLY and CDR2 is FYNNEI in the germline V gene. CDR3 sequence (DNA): TGTGCCAGCCGGGGTTTTCGGGGGAGCGGTGAAAAACTGTTTTTT. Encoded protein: CASRGFRGSGEKLFF. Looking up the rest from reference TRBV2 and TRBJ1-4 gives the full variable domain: EPEVTQTPSHQVTQMGQEVILRCVPISNHLYFYWYRQILGQKVEFLVSFYNNEISEKSEIFDDQFSVERPDGSNFTLKIRSTKLEDSAMYFCASRGFRGSGEKLFFGSGTQLSVL.

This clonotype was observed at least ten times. For the CDR3, the DNA is TGTGCCAGCAGCTTAATAGCGGGGGGCCCCGATACGCAGTATTTT. Protein sequence: CASSLIAGGPDTQYF. The V and J genes are TRBV7-2 and TRBJ2-3, with 10 bases aligning to TRBD2. Germline CDR1 and CDR2: SGHTA and FQGNSA. V dropped 2 bases and J dropped 6; count of bases not matched to a gene: 5. The CDR3 length is 15 residues.

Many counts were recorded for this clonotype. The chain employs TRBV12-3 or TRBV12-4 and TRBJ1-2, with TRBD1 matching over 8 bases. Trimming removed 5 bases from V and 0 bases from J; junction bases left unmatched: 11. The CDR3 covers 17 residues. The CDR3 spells CASSPDREGIANYGYTF. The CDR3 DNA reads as TGTGCCAGCAGTCCGGACAGGGAGGGGATAGCTAACTATGGCTACACCTTC.